This TCR beta chain appears in the sequencing data of a study of blood T cell repertoires in COVID-19 (dated by TCRdb to 2018 to 2021). Regarding the study in general: The collaborator samples originated in the United States, Italy and Spain and spanned the acute and convalescent phases of COVID-19. The prospective study material was composed of cDNA or gDNA derived from T cells, B-cell-depleted T cells, or PBMCs. The dataset comprised deeply sampled blood TCRbeta repertoires from subjects exposed to, actively infected with, or recovered from COVID-19. A freely available public database, intended as a resource for researchers studying the immune response to SARS-CoV-2, is where the repertoires were released. Samples came from the ongoing ImmuneRACE study (first 160 participants) plus 1,254 subjects from 6 global collaborators. Nearly every sample came with metadata listing a de-identified subject ID, COVID-19 status, age in years and sex. Where available, HLA class I and class II types were taken from metadata supplied by the sample provider and were not determined by assay-based typing.

TCRbeta CDR3 regions were amplified from genomic DNA by means of the immunoSEQ Assay, a bias-controlled multiplex PCR. On the authors' methods: The number of nucleated cells in each sample was estimated by amplification of reference gene primers within the assay. To quantify the absolute abundance of each unique TCRbeta CDR3 rearrangement, sequence reads were collapsed and filtered. For each sample, productive Simpson clonality was calculated as the square root of Simpson's diversity index over productive rearrangements. What TCRdb holds here is the immuneACCESS table cut down to in-frame rearrangements. Part of the clones is not present; checked against another copy, under half of the missing clones reflect an unresolved V gene, and the others are unexplained. Clone size and V and J calls were adopted from that table, with D and trimming inferred from the DNA. The table for this sample lists some 300,000 clones; almost 90% of them were counted only once. Approximately 0.98% of the sample is held by the ten biggest clonotypes.

From the cysteine through the phenylalanine, the CDR3 covers 14 amino acids. This entry keeps only the CDR3 DNA: 42 bases, framed from base 1. V sheds 2 bases and J sheds 7 bases, leaving 11 bases between their ends. Reading the germline V gene (reference sequence) gives CDR1 LGHDT and CDR2 YNNKEL. A word on this clone: Its antigen specificity is not known. No base-level quality is on record; no much larger clone is a single base apart.

Beyond this particular receptor, the publication reports: How much clinical and demographic metadata was included differed by source and by participant, and the metadata was provided uncurated.

One collaborating source in Seattle enrolled patients during active infection and followed them longitudinally through the course of disease. Each collaborating institution followed its own protocols to collect whole blood in K2EDTA tubes. For TCRbeta analysis, collaborators shipped samples in one of three forms: frozen whole blood, isolated PBMCs, or DNA extracted from either of those sample types. Specimen: peripheral blood. The receptor chain draws on TRBV3-1 (or the pseudogene TRBV3-2) and TRBJ2-2; TRBD1 might be the D gene, on 5 matching bases. This clonotype originated in a woman aged 40 to 55 with COVID-19, enrolled during active disease. The CDR3 region: CASSQLDSFGELFF. In nucleotides, the sequence is TGTGCCAGCAGCCAACTCGACAGCTTCGGGGAGCTGTTTTTT.